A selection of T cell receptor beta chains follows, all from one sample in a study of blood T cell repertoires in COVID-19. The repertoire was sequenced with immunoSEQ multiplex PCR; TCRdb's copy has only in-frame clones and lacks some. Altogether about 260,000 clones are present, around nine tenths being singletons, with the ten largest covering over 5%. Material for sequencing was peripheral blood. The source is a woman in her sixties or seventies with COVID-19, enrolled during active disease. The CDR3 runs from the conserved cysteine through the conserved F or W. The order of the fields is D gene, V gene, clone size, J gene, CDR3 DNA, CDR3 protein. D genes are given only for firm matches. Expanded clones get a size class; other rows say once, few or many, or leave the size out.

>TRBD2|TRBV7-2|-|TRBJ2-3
TGTGCCAGCAGCTTAGCGGCTAGCGGGATTAGCACAGATACGCAGTATTTT
CASSLAASGISTDTQYF
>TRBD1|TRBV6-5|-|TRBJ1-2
TGTGCCAGCACCCGGGACAGGGACTATGGCTACACCTTC
CASTRDRDYGYTF
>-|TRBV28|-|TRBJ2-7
TGTGCCAGCAGCCCGAGCTTCGAGCAGTACTTC
CASSPSFEQYF
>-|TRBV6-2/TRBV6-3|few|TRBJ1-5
TGTGCCAGCAGTACCCTTCCGGGGGTTTCAGATCAGCCCCAGCATTTT
CASSTLPGVSDQPQHF
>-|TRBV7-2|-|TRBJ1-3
TGTGCCAGCAGCCCGTCCACGGTCTCTGGAAACACCATATATTTT
CASSPSTVSGNTIYF
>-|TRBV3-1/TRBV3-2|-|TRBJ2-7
TGTGCCAGCAGCCAAGGGTCCTACGGCTACGAGCAGTACTTC
CASSQGSYGYEQYF
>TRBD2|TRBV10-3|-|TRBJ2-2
TGTGCCATCAGGCCTGTCTACGGGGGGACCTCCACCGGGGAGCTGTTTTTT
CAIRPVYGGTSTGELFF
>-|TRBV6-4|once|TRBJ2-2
TGTGCCAGCAGCCCGACGGGCCAGGGAACCGGGGAGCTGTTTTTT
CASSPTGQGTGELFF
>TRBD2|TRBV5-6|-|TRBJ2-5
TGTGCCAGCAGCTGGCTGACTAGCGGGAGGGCGGAGACCCAGTACTTC
CASSWLTSGRAETQYF
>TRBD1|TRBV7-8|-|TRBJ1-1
TGTGCCAGCAGCTCAAGGACAGGCGTGAACACTGAAGCTTTCTTT
CASSSRTGVNTEAFF
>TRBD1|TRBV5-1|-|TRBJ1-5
TGCGCCAGCAGCTTGGACAGGGGGCCAAATCAGCCCCAGCATTTT
CASSLDRGPNQPQHF
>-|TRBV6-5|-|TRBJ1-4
TGTGCCAGCAGTTTACATTCAGGTGCAACTAATGAAAAACTGTTTTTT
CASSLHSGATNEKLFF
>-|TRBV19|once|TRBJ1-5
TGTGCCAGTAGTATTCCAGGAGTTCCAGGGCAGCCCCAGCATTTT
CASSIPGVPGQPQHF
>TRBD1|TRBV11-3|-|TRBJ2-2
TGTGCCAGCAGCTTCCGGACAGGGGCCACCGGGGAGCTGTTTTTT
CASSFRTGATGELFF
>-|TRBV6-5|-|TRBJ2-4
TGTGCCAGCTCATCAGGGGCGATAAACATTCAGTACTTC
CASSSGAINIQYF
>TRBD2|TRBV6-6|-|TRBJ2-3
TGTGCCAGCAGTTACGTAGGGCGGGAGGGCACAGATACGCAGTATTTT
CASSYVGREGTDTQYF